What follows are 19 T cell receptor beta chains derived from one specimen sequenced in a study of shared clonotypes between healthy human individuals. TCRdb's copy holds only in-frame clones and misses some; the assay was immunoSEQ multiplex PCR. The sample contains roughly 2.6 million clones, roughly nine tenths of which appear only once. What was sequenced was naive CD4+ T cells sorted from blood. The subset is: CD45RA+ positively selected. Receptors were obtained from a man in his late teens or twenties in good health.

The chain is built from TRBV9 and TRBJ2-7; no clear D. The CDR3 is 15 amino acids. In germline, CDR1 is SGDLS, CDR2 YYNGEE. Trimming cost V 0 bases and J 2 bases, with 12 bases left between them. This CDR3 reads CASSVVAGAPYEQYF. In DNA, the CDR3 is TGTGCCAGCAGCGTAGTTGCTGGAGCCCCCTACGAGCAGTACTTC. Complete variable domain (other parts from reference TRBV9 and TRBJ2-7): DSGVTQTPKHLITATGQRVTLRCSPRSGDLSVYWYQQSLDQGLQFLIQYYNGEERAKGNILERFSAQQFPDLHSELNLSSLELGDSALYFCASSVVAGAPYEQYFGPGTRLTVT.

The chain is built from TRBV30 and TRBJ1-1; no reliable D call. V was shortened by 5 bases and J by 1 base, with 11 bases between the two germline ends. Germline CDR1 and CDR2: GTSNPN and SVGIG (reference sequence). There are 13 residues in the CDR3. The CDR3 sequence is CAWAPQRNTEAFF. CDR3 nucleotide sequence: TGTGCCTGGGCTCCTCAGCGGAACACTGAAGCTTTCTTT.

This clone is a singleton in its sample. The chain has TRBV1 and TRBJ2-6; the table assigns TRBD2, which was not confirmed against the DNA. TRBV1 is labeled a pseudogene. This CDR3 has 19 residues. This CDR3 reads CTSSQEMIGAPSGANVLTF. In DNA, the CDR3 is TGCACCAGCAGCCAAGAGATGATAGGAGCCCCCTCTGGGGCCAACGTCCTGACTTTC.

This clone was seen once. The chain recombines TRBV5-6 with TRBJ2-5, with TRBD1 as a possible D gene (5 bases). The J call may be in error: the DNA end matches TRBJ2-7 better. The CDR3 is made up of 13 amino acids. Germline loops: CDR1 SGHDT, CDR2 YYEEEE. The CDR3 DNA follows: TGTGCCAGCAGCTTGGTGGCAGGGAACGAGCAGTACTTC. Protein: CASSLVAGNEQYF.

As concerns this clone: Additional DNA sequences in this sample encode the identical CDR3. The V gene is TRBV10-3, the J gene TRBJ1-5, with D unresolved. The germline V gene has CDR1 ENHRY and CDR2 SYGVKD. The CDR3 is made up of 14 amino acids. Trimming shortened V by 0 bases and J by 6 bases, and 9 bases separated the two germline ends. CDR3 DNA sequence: TGTGCCATCAGTGAGTCGACTATAAGTCAGCCCCAGCATTTT. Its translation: CAISESTISQPQHF.

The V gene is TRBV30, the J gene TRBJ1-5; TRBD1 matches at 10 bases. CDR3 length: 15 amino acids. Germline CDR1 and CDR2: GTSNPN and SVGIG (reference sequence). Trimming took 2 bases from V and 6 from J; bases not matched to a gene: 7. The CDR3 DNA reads TGTGCCTGGAGTTTTGGACAGGGGGATACTCAGCCCCAGCATTTT. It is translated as CAWSFGQGDTQPQHF.

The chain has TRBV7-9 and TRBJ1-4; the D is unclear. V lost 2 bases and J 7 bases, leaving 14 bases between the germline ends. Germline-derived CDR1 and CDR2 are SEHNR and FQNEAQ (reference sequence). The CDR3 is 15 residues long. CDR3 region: CASSLNTAIGEKLFF. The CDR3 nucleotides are TGTGCCAGCAGCTTAAATACAGCGATTGGTGAAAAACTGTTTTTT.

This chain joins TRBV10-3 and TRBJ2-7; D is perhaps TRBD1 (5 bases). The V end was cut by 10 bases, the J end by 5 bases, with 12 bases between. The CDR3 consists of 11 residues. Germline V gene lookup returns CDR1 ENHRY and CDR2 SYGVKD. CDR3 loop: CATRVRDEQYF. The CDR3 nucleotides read TGTGCCACCAGGGTTCGCGACGAGCAGTACTTC.

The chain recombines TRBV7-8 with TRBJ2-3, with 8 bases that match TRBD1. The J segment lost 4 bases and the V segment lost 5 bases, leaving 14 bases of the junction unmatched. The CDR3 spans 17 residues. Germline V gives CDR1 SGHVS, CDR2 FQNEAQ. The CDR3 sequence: CASSPGTGLVRADTQYF. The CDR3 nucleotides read TGTGCCAGCAGCCCGGGGACAGGCCTAGTCAGGGCAGATACGCAGTATTTT.

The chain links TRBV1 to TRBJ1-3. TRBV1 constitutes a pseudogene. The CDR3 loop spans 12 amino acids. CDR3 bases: TGCACCAGCAGCCCCGTACGCCACACCATATATTTT. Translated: CTSSPVRHTIYF.

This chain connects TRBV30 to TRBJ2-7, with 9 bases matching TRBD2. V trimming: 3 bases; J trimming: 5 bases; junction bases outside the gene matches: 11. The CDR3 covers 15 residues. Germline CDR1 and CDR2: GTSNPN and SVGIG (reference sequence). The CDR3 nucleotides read TGTGCCTGGAGCCGATTAGTAGCGGGAGCCGACGAGCAGTACTTC. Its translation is CAWSRLVAGADEQYF.

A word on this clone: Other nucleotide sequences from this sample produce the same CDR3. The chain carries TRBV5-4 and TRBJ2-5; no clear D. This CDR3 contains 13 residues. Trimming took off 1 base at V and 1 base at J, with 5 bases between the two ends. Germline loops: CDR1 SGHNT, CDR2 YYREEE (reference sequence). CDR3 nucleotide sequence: TGTGCCAGCAGCTTGAAGACCCAAGAGACCCAGTACTTC. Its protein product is CASSLKTQETQYF.

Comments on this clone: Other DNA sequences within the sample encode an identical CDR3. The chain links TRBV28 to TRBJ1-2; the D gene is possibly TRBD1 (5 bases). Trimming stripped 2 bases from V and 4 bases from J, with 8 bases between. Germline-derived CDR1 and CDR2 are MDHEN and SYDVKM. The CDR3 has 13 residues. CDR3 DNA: TGTGCCAGCAGTTTACTCGGGACCTATGGCTACACCTTC. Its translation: CASSLLGTYGYTF.

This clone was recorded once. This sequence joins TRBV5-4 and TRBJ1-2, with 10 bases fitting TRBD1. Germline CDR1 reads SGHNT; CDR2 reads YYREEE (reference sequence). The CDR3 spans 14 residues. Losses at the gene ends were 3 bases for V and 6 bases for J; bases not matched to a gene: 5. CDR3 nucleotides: TGTGCCAGCAGCTGGAGACAGGGGGCTCATGGCTACACCTTC. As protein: CASSWRQGAHGYTF.

Here the CDR3 DNA reads TGTGCCAGCAGCTTACAGGGGAGGCGAAGTTTCTCCTACGAGCAGTACTTC. Its translation is CASSLQGRRSFSYEQYF. The chain recombines TRBV7-9 with TRBJ2-7; either TRBD1 or TRBD2 may fit D (6 bases each). Trimming pared 2 bases from V and 0 bases from J, leaving 17 bases between. CDR3 length equals 17 residues. Germline V gives CDR1 SEHNR, CDR2 FQNEAQ (reference sequence).

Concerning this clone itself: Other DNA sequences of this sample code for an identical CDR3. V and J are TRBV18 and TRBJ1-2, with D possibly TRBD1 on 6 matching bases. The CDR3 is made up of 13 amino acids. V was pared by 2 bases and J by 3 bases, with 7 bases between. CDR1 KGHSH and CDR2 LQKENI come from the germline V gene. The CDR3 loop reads CASSPEGDYGYTF. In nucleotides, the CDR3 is TGTGCCAGCTCACCAGAGGGGGACTATGGCTACACCTTC.

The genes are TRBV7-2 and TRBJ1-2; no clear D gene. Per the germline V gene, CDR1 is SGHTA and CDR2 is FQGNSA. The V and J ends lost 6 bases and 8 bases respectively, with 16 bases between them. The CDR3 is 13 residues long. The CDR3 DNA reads TGTGCCAGCAGTTTTAATTGGGATCAAGGCTACACCTTC. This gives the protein CASSFNWDQGYTF.

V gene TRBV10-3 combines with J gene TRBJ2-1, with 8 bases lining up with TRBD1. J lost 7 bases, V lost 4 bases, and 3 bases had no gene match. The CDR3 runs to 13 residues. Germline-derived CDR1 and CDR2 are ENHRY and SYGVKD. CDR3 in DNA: TGTGCCATCAGTGCCGGACAGGGTAATGAGCAGTTCTTC. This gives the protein CAISAGQGNEQFF.

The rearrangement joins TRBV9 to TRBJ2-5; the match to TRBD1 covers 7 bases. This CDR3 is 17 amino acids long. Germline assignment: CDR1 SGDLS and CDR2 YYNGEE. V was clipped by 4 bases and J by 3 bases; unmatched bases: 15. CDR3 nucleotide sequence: TGTGCCAGCAGCCCTCAAATCGCGAGAGGGACAGAAGAGACCCAGTACTTC. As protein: CASSPQIARGTEETQYF.